This T cell receptor beta chain appears in the sequencing data of a study of cytomegalovirus exposure and HLA in healthy donors. Whole-study results and caveats: Subsequent analysis showed first-cohort TCR clusters tending to co-occur in more than 95 validation repertoires. Through in vitro validation, a few CMV-associated chains were shown to be specific for CMV antigens.

The donors were members of the validation cohort, which comprised roughly 120 subjects and was separate from the first cohort of 730 or so subjects. As concerns this clone: Its antigen is as yet unknown.

Germline CDR1 reads SGHNT; CDR2 reads YYREEE (reference sequence). CDR3 length: 13 residues. Trimming cost V 4 bases and J 4 bases, with 9 bases left between them. The data were produced by immunoSEQ multiplex PCR, yet TCRdb's version contains in-frame clones alone and is incomplete. The sample has 250,000 to 350,000 clones; roughly 86% are singletons. The gene calls are TRBV5-4 and TRBJ1-5; possibly TRBD1 for D (5 bases). Input material: PBMCs. The origin of this receptor is a young man in good health and CMV-seronegative. CDR3 protein: CASSLDRNQPQHF. The CDR3 DNA sequence: TGTGCCAGCAGCCTCGACAGAAATCAGCCCCAGCATTTT.